Shown below are 22 T cell receptor beta chains from a single sample sequenced in a study of response to subunit inactivated influenza vaccine. MiXCR, applied by TCRdb to the RT-PCR reads, yields one record per CDR3 protein. The table has hundreds of thousands of distinct CDR3 sequences, about 15% seen once; the top ten hold 3% to 3.5%. This specimen consisted of CD4+ T cells sorted from PBMCs, obtained less than 30 months after vaccination. The receptors come from a man between 45 and 75 years old who received an inactivated influenza vaccine.

The chain is built from TRBV5-1 and TRBJ1-6; D uncertain. The CDR3 totals 14 residues. Germline assignment: CDR1 SGHRS and CDR2 YFSETQ. V lost 4 bases and J lost 7, with 12 bases in between. This chain's CDR3 is CASSPEDLNSPLHF. The DNA for the CDR3 is TGCGCCAGCAGCCCTGAGGACCTGAATTCACCCCTCCACTTT.

The CDR3 sequence is CSASPTGRLHEQYF. CDR3 DNA sequence: TGCAGTGCTAGTCCGACAGGAAGGCTCCACGAGCAGTACTTC. This chain connects TRBV20-1 to TRBJ2-7; tentative D call: TRBD1 (6 bases). V was trimmed by 3 bases and J by 5 bases, leaving 17 bases between them. Germline loops: CDR1 DFQATT, CDR2 SNEGSKA (reference sequence). The CDR3 is 14 residues long.

This clonotype has just a few counts. This chain connects TRBV20-1 to TRBJ2-7; 7 bases match TRBD1. CDR3 length: 12 residues. CDR1 and CDR2 (germline): DFQATT, SNEGSKA (reference sequence). V lost 2 bases to trimming and J lost 5 bases; unmatched junction nucleotides: 3. The CDR3 DNA reads as TGCAGTGCTAGAAAGGGGGCCCACGAGCAGTACTTC. Protein product: CSARKGAHEQYF.

This chain connects TRBV18 to TRBJ2-7; D is possibly TRBD2 (5 bases). V gave up 6 bases and J gave up 4 bases, with 16 bases separating them. CDR1 and CDR2 (germline): KGHSH, LQKENI. The CDR3 runs to 14 residues. The CDR3 here is CASSPTGVEYEQYF. CDR3 coding DNA: TGTGCCAGCTCCCCCACCGGGGTTGAGTACGAGCAGTACTTC. The variable domain in full, with the rest retrieved from reference TRBV18 and TRBJ2-7, is NAGVMQNPRHLVRRRGQEARLRCSPMKGHSHVYWYRQLPEEGLKFMVYLQKENIIDESGMPKERFSAEFPKEGPSILRIQQVVRGDSAAYFCASSPTGVEYEQYFGPGTRLTVT.

This clonotype has a handful of counts. The V and J genes are TRBV6-2 or TRBV6-3 and TRBJ2-5; TRBD2 aligns across 9 bases. Germline V gene sequence: CDR1 MNHEY, CDR2 SVGEGT. The J segment lost 4 bases and the V segment lost 3 bases, leaving 9 bases of the junction unmatched. The CDR3 extends over 16 amino acids. The CDR3 DNA sequence: TGTGCCAGCAGTTATGTGCTAGCGGGGTTTGGAGAGACCCAGTACTTC. Encoded protein: CASSYVLAGFGETQYF.

This chain connects TRBV12-3 or TRBV12-4 to TRBJ1-2; D call uncertain. CDR3 length equals 12 residues. V lost 6 bases, J lost 6 bases, and 11 bases lay in between. The CDR3 sequence: CASRPRENGYTF. CDR3 DNA: TGTGCCAGCAGACCAAGGGAAAATGGCTACACCTTC.

J is TRBJ2-1 and V is TRBV6-5; 7 positions agree with TRBD2. J was trimmed by 10 bases and V by 5 bases; bases with no gene match: 5. The CDR3 is 12 residues long. The germline gives CDR1 MNHEY, CDR2 SVGAGI. The CDR3 loop reads CASSTTSYEQFF. DNA of the CDR3: TGTGCCAGCAGTACGACTAGCTACGAGCAGTTCTTC.

J is TRBJ2-3 and V is TRBV7-2, with TRBD2 identical over 15 bases. V gave up 1 base and J gave up 8 bases; unmatched junction bases: 1. CDR1 SGHTA and CDR2 FQGNSA come from the germline V gene. The CDR3 totals 15 residues. CDR3 nucleotides: TGTGCCAGCAGCTTAGGGACTAGCGGGAGGGGTACGCAGTATTTT. Translation: CASSLGTSGRGTQYF. The full variable domain, with the rest looked up from reference TRBV7-2 and TRBJ2-3, is GAGVSQSPSNKVTEKGKDVELRCDPISGHTALYWYRQSLGQGLEFLIYFQGNSAPDKSGLPSDRFSAERTGGSVSTLTIQRTQQEDSAVYLCASSLGTSGRGTQYFGPGTRLTVL.

This clonotype was detected ten times or more. The chain combines TRBV10-3 with TRBJ2-3; D may match TRBD1 or TRBD2 (5 bases each). V was clipped by 10 bases and J by 2 bases, with 13 bases between them. This CDR3 has 13 amino acids. Looked up from germline, CDR1 is ENHRY and CDR2 is SYGVKD. The CDR3 spells CATTGTDTDTQYF. CDR3 DNA: TGTGCCACTACCGGGACCGACACAGATACGCAGTATTTT.

The chain recombines TRBV11-2 with TRBJ2-3, with D possibly being TRBD2 (5 bases). CDR1 and CDR2 from the germline V gene are SGHAT and FQNNGV. The CDR3 has 18 residues. Trimming left V 4 bases short and J 7 bases short, with 27 bases between. CDR3 nucleotide sequence: TGTGCCAGCAGCTCCTCCGGACTCTTATCTACCCCCTCATATACGCAGTATTTT. It codes for CASSSSGLLSTPSYTQYF.

V is TRBV3-1 and J is TRBJ1-4; TRBD1 aligns across 10 bases. The CDR3 consists of 14 residues. Germline V gene data show CDR1 as LGHDT and CDR2 as YNNKEL (reference sequence). This chain's CDR3 is CSSMRDRGFEKLFF. CDR3 nucleotide sequence: TGTTCTAGCATGCGGGACAGGGGATTTGAAAAACTGTTTTTT. The complete variable domain, with remaining parts taken from reference TRBV3-1 and TRBJ1-4, reads DTAVSQTPKYLVTQMGNDKSIKCEQNLGHDTMYWYKQDSKKFLKIMFSYNNKELIINETVPNRFSPKSPDKAHLNLHINSLELGDSAVYFCSSMRDRGFEKLFFGSGTQLSVL.

Concerning this clonotype: A much larger clone differs by one base, so this may be a read error. The chain employs TRBV7-7 and TRBJ2-1; maybe TRBD2 (6 bases). CDR3 length: 13 residues. The V gene's germline CDR1 is SSHAT and CDR2 FNYEAQ (reference sequence). Here the CDR3 DNA reads TGTGCTAGCAGCTTAGCGGAGAACTATGAGCAGTTCTTC. Residues: CASSLAENYEQFF.

A few counts support this clonotype. V and J are TRBV7-2 and TRBJ2-2, with D perhaps being TRBD1 or TRBD2 (7 bases each). The CDR3 sequence is 15 residues long. Per the germline V gene, CDR1 is SGHTA and CDR2 is FQGNSA. Deletions cut 5 bases from V and 5 bases from J, with 15 bases between. As DNA, the CDR3 is TGTGCCAGCAGCCCGACGCAGGGGGGGACCGGGGAGCTGTTTTTT. Amino acids: CASSPTQGGTGELFF.

This clonotype was found a few times. The chain employs TRBV6-4 and TRBJ1-1, with TRBD1 as a possible D gene (5 bases). Germline loops: CDR1 MRHNA, CDR2 SNTAGT. The length of the CDR3 is 15 residues. Trimming removed 7 bases from V and 0 bases from J, with 15 bases in between. The CDR3 DNA follows: TGTGCCAGCAAGCCGGGGGGATCAATGAACACTGAAGCTTTCTTT. Its protein is CASKPGGSMNTEAFF.

The chain uses TRBV4-1 and TRBJ1-2; perhaps TRBD1 as D (5 bases). The germline V gene has CDR1 MGHRA and CDR2 YSYEKL. The CDR3 runs 15 residues. With 6 bases removed from V and 4 bases from J, the gap between germline ends came to 18 bases. In nucleotides, the CDR3 is TGCGCCAGCAGTCTCAGGCTCCTGGGGGGCTATGGCTACACCTTC. It yields the protein CASSLRLLGGYGYTF.

CDR3 region: CASSTTEKGTTGELFF. CDR3 DNA sequence: TGTGCCAGCAGCACGACAGAGAAAGGGACCACCGGGGAGCTGTTTTTT. V gene TRBV7-9 combines with J gene TRBJ2-2; D may correspond to TRBD1 or TRBD2 (5 bases each). This CDR3 comprises 16 residues. Germline CDR1 SEHNR, CDR2 FQNEAQ (reference sequence). V was clipped by 5 bases and J by 4 bases, with 17 bases between them.

In this sample, this clonotype turned up a few times. J is TRBJ2-1 and V is TRBV20-1; perhaps TRBD2 as D (6 bases). The V end was cut by 1 base, the J end by 10 bases, with 8 bases between. The CDR3 runs to 11 residues. Germline V gene lookup returns CDR1 DFQATT and CDR2 SNEGSKA (reference sequence). The DNA for the CDR3 is TGCAGTGCTAGAGGGGAGGCGGAGCAGTTCTTC. Amino acids: CSARGEAEQFF.

This clonotype was recorded a few times. The CDR3 loop reads CASSYGQIRDEQFF. The CDR3 DNA sequence: TGTGCCAGCAGTTACGGGCAGATAAGGGATGAGCAGTTCTTC. This sequence joins TRBV6-2 or TRBV6-3 and TRBJ2-1; no definite D call. V was pared by 2 bases and J by 8 bases, with 13 bases between. The CDR3 totals 14 residues. Germline-derived CDR1 and CDR2 are MNHEY and SVGEGT.

The gene calls are TRBV5-6 and TRBJ2-2; D possibly corresponds to TRBD2 (5 bases). Trimming cost V 4 bases and J 4 bases, with 11 bases left between them. CDR1 is SGHDT and CDR2 is YYEEEE in the germline V gene. The CDR3 sequence is 14 residues long. CDR3 sequence reads: CASSADLSTGELFF. The DNA for the CDR3 is TGTGCCAGCAGCGCGGACTTGAGCACCGGGGAGCTGTTTTTT.

The rearrangement links TRBV5-1 to TRBJ2-1; D unclear. This CDR3 comprises 14 residues. Trimming cost V 4 bases and J 4 bases, with 12 bases left between them. Germline V CDR1 and CDR2: SGHRS, YFSETQ. The CDR3 bases are TGCGCCAGCAGCGTCGGCGGTGGTTACAATGAGCAGTTCTTC. This gives the protein CASSVGGGYNEQFF.

The genes are TRBV15 and TRBJ1-2, with 11 nucleotides matching TRBD1. Trimming cost V 4 bases and J 6 bases; bases outside gene matches: 4. The CDR3 totals 14 residues. The V gene's germline CDR1 is LNHNV and CDR2 YYDKDF (reference sequence). The CDR3 nucleotides are TGTGCCACCAGCAAGGACAGGGGGCTTCATGGCTACACCTTC. Protein sequence: CATSKDRGLHGYTF.

V usage is TRBV20-1 and J usage is TRBJ2-7; D unclear. The CDR3 contains 12 residues. Per the germline V gene, CDR1 is DFQATT and CDR2 is SNEGSKA (reference sequence). V lost 5 bases, J lost 3 bases, and 11 bases lay in between. CDR3 nucleotide sequence: TGCAGTGCTCCGGCAACCGGCTACGAGCAGTACTTC. Translating gives CSAPATGYEQYF.